This T cell receptor (beta chain) originates from a study of T-cell reconstitution after alpha-beta-depleted transplantation in children. Researchers prepared the TCRbeta library using unique molecular identifiers, the study reports. From the PCR reads, TCRdb called clonotypes with MiXCR, one entry per CDR3 protein. The sample consists of around 78,000 distinct CDR3 sequences, 6% to 8% of them appearing once. This clonotype was counted at least ten times. V was pared by 2 bases and J by 2 bases, with 5 bases of the junction left unmatched. The germline CDR1 and CDR2 sequences are SGHAT and FQNNGV. The CDR3 is made up of 15 amino acids.

The clonotype was recovered from a human donor who donated a stem cell graft to a child with acute lymphoblastic leukemia. The sequencing here drew on PBMCs from the stem cell graft donor, taken from the stem cell graft. The V gene is TRBV11-2, the J gene TRBJ2-7, with 8 bases identical to TRBD1. CDR3 nucleotide sequence: TGTGCCAGCAGCTTACTCCGGGACAGGCCCTACGAGCAGTACTTC. Its protein is CASSLLRDRPYEQYF.